Following are 7 T cell receptor beta chains from one sample sequenced in a study of regulatory dendritic cells for organ transplantation. Sorted subsets were CFSE-labeled and cultured approximately 5 days with allogeneic dendritic cells. Assay used: immunoSEQ multiplex PCR; TCRdb lists only in-frame clones, some missing. The repertoire includes 15,000 to 20,000 clones, around 80% of them detected once, and 3% to 4% sits in the top ten. These receptors have no known antigen. Material for sequencing was memory CD4+ T cells from blood cultured with regulatory dendritic cells. Regarding subset: CD45RO+ memory T cells. The receptors derive from a human donor in good health.

The chain employs TRBV5-1 and TRBJ2-1; possible D gene TRBD1, 5 bases. The CDR3 covers 14 residues. The germline gives CDR1 SGHRS, CDR2 YFSETQ. The V and J ends lost 3 bases and 1 base respectively, with 8 bases between them. The CDR3 is CASSWGPSYNEQFF. For the CDR3, the DNA is TGCGCCAGCAGCTGGGGCCCATCCTACAATGAGCAGTTCTTC.

This chain joins TRBV4-2 and TRBJ2-3; the match to TRBD2 covers 14 bases. Trimming took 4 bases from V and 0 from J; bases not matched to a gene: 3. The CDR3 has 17 amino acids. CDR1 LGHNA and CDR2 YNFKEQ come from the germline V gene. The DNA for the CDR3 is TGTGCCAGCAGCCTCCGGACTAGCGGGGGGAGCACAGATACGCAGTATTTT. Residues: CASSLRTSGGSTDTQYF.

The chain carries TRBV5-4 and TRBJ2-3; D is uncertain. The CDR3 totals 13 residues. The V and J ends lost 5 bases and 6 bases respectively, with 13 bases between them. Germline V gives CDR1 SGHNT, CDR2 YYREEE (reference sequence). In nucleotides, the CDR3 is TGTGCCAGCAGGGAACAGAGAGCGGATACGCAGTATTTT. It encodes CASREQRADTQYF.

The rearrangement uses TRBV4-1 and TRBJ2-7; possibly TRBD1 or TRBD2 for D (5 bases each). CDR1 is MGHRA, CDR2 YSYEKL, per germline. Trimming took off 6 bases at V and 0 bases at J, with 12 bases between the two ends. There are 14 residues in the CDR3. CDR3 DNA sequence: TGCGCCAGCAGACGGGGCTTTGGCTCCTACGAGCAGTACTTC. This codes for CASRRGFGSYEQYF.

The chain recombines TRBV5-1 with TRBJ2-1; no clear D. Trimming pared 5 bases from V and 7 bases from J, leaving 16 bases between. The CDR3 is 14 amino acids. The V gene's germline CDR1 is SGHRS and CDR2 YFSETQ. The CDR3 loop reads CASSPNRYGNEQFF. The CDR3 bases are TGCGCCAGCAGTCCAAACAGATACGGAAATGAGCAGTTCTTC.

The CDR3 reads CASSFSLDEQFF. The CDR3 DNA follows: TGCGCCAGCAGCTTCTCTTTGGATGAGCAGTTCTTC. This rearrangement joins TRBV5-1 to TRBJ2-1; D uncertain. Trimming removed 2 bases from V and 8 bases from J, with 8 bases in between. Germline CDR1 is SGHRS and CDR2 is YFSETQ. The CDR3 runs 12 residues.

In this sample, this clone turned up a few times. The chain carries TRBV7-9 and TRBJ1-2; no reliable D call. The CDR3 extends over 14 amino acids. Germline CDR1 SEHNR, CDR2 FQNEAQ (reference sequence). The V and J ends lost 6 bases and 8 bases respectively, with 19 bases between them. The CDR3 spells CASRGTAYSFGYTF. CDR3 nucleotides: TGTGCCAGCAGGGGAACTGCTTATAGTTTCGGCTACACCTTC.